The sequence of this T cell receptor beta chain was determined in a study of blood T cell repertoires in COVID-19. Study as a whole: Acute and convalescent COVID-19 specimens originated in the United States, Italy and Spain. PBMCs, B-cell-depleted T cells, or T cells were the source of the cDNA or gDNA that made up the material.

Germline V gene lookup returns CDR1 MNHEY and CDR2 SMNVEV (reference sequence). With 3 bases clipped from V and 7 bases from J, the junction kept 11 bases outside the gene matches. The CDR3 covers 18 residues. Measured with immunoSEQ multiplex PCR; TCRdb has only the in-frame clones, and not every one. Of hundreds of thousands of clones listed, 70% to 90% are singletons. The origin of this receptor is a woman in her 30s with active or convalescent COVID-19. Source material: peripheral blood. The chain employs TRBV27 and TRBJ2-2, with 13 bases identical to TRBD2. The CDR3 sequence: CASSLEALAGGPNGELFF. The DNA for the CDR3 is TGTGCCAGCAGTTTGGAGGCACTAGCGGGAGGGCCTAACGGGGAGCTGTTTTTT.